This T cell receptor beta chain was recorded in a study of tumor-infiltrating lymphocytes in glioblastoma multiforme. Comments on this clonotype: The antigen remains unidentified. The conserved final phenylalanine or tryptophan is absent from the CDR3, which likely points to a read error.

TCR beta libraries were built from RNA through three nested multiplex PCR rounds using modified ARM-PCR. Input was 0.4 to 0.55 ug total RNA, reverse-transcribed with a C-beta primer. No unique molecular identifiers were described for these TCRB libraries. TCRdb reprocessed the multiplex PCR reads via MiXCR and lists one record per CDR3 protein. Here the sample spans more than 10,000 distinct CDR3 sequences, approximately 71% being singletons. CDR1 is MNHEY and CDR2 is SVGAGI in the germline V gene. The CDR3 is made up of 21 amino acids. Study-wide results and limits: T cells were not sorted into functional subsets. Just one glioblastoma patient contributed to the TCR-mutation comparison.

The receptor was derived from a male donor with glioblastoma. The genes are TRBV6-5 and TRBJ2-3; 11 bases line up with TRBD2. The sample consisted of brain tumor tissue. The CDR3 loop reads CASSHSFPQTSGKGRTDTQYL. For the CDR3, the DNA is TGTGCCAGCAGTCACTCATTCCCCCAGACTAGCGGGAAAGGGCGCACAGATACGCAGTATCTT.